This entry lists 3 T cell receptor beta chains sequenced from one sample in a study of vaccination and CD4 T cells after COVID-19. These receptors are not linked to any known antigen. The sample's treatment: approximately nine-day PBMC culture with coronavirus spike peptide pools or control peptides (ViraFEST assay). The Oncomine TCR Beta short-read assay was applied to DNA of cultured CD4+ T cells. Each CDR3 protein gets one entry after TCRdb re-called the PCR reads with MiXCR. The table has some 19,000 distinct CDR3 sequences, roughly 50% seen once. Material for sequencing was CD4+ T cells from blood, cultured in vitro. These receptors all stem from a human donor who had recovered from COVID-19.

The chain is built from TRBV20-1 and TRBJ2-7; 7 positions match TRBD1. With V trimmed by 4 bases and J by 4 bases, 16 bases remained unmatched. The CDR3 is 16 residues long. Looked up from germline, CDR1 is DFQATT and CDR2 is SNEGSKA (reference sequence). The CDR3: CSAKDPGTAMRYEQYF. The CDR3 nucleotides are TGCAGTGCTAAAGACCCCGGGACAGCGATGAGGTACGAGCAGTACTTC.

V gene TRBV24-1 combines with J gene TRBJ2-1; the D is unclear. Germline assignment: CDR1 KGHDR and CDR2 SFDVKD. Deletions cut 2 bases from V and 5 bases from J, with 12 bases between. This CDR3 has 15 amino acids. CDR3 sequence (DNA): TGTGCCACCAGTGATTATGGGTCGAGCCACAATGAGCAGTTCTTC. This translates into CATSDYGSSHNEQFF.

CDR3 in DNA: TGTGCCAGCAGCTTAGAGCTGCGGGCCTACGAGCAGTACTTC. As protein: CASSLELRAYEQYF. This rearrangement joins TRBV7-8 to TRBJ2-7, with a weak D call TRBD2 (5 bases). There are 14 residues in the CDR3. Germline V gene lookup returns CDR1 SGHVS and CDR2 FQNEAQ. V was cut by 1 base and J by 2 bases, with 9 bases left in between.